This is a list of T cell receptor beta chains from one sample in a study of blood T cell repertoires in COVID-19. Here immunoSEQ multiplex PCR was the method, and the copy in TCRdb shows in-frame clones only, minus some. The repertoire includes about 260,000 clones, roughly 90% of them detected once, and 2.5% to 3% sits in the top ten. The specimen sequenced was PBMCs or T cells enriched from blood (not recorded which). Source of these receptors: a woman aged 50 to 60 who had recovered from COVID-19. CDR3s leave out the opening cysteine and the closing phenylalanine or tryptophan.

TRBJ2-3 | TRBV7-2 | ASSLVYSGVSTDTQY
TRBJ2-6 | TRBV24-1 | ATSDTRSGANVLT
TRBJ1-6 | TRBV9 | ASSAEADLISPLH
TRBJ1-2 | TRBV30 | AWSVRQSNGYT
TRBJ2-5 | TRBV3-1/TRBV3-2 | ASSRTTAGGSGTQY
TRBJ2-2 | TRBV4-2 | ASSQVQGAGELF
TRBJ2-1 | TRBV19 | ASSVEISSYNEQF
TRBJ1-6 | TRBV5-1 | ASSLGERSPLH
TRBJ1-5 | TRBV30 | AWSEGASNQPQH
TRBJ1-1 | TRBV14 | ASSTQGNTEAF
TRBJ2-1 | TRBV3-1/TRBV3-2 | ASSQDPGNHNEQF